A selection of T cell receptor beta chains follows, all from one sample in a study of immune heterogeneity within non-small cell lung tumors. A single record per CDR3 protein comes from TCRdb applying MiXCR to the multiplex PCR reads. The sample contains about 3,400 distinct CDR3 sequences, about two fifths of which appear only once. Source material: lung tumor tissue. The source of these receptors is an older man with non-small cell lung cancer. Each CDR3 is given with its conserved first and last residue. Fields, in order: CDR3 DNA, CDR3 protein, clone size, D gene, J gene, V gene. A D gene is named only where the DNA matches it firmly. Where a row states a size, it is once, few, many or the class of an expanded clone; other rows omit it.

CDR3nt: TGTGCCAGCAGCTTGGGAGAGACCCAGTACTTC
CDR3aa: CASSLGETQYF
abundance: .
d_gene: .
j_gene: TRBJ2-5
v_gene: TRBV11-3

CDR3nt: TGTGCCAGCAGGAGGGACGGAACTAATGAAAAACTGTTTTTT
CDR3aa: CASRRDGTNEKLFF
abundance: .
d_gene: .
j_gene: TRBJ1-4
v_gene: TRBV6-1

CDR3nt: TGTGCCAGCAGCTGGGGACAGGGTAGGCAGCCCCAGCATTTT
CDR3aa: CASSWGQGRQPQHF
abundance: .
d_gene: TRBD1
j_gene: TRBJ1-5
v_gene: TRBV28

CDR3nt: TGTGCCAGCAGCCACCGGCCGGACACGAGCTCCTACAATGAGCAGTTCTTC
CDR3aa: CASSHRPDTSSYNEQFF
abundance: few
d_gene: .
j_gene: TRBJ2-1
v_gene: TRBV9

CDR3nt: TGTGCCAGCTCACCAACGGAAGAGACCCAGTACTTC
CDR3aa: CASSPTEETQYF
abundance: few
d_gene: .
j_gene: TRBJ2-5
v_gene: TRBV18

CDR3nt: TGTGCCAGCAGCATCTTACAGGGGGGGAAACAGCCCCAGCATTTT
CDR3aa: CASSILQGGKQPQHF
abundance: .
d_gene: TRBD1
j_gene: TRBJ1-5
v_gene: TRBV7-8

CDR3nt: TGTGCCAGCAGCTCCCCGCTAGGGAACCCTGAAGCTTTCTTT
CDR3aa: CASSSPLGNPEAFF
abundance: .
d_gene: .
j_gene: TRBJ1-1
v_gene: TRBV7-9

CDR3nt: TGCAGTGCCAAGACTGGCGGCTACATCTTC
CDR3aa: CSAKTGGYIF
abundance: few
d_gene: .
j_gene: TRBJ1-2
v_gene: TRBV20-1

CDR3nt: TGTGCCAGTAGTTGGGACCCCTCAGGGTCCCTGTACTTC
CDR3aa: CASSWDPSGSLYF
abundance: .
d_gene: .
j_gene: TRBJ2-7
v_gene: TRBV19

CDR3nt: TGTGCCTGGACGGAACCGGGGCAGGGGACCTATGGCTACACCTTC
CDR3aa: CAWTEPGQGTYGYTF
abundance: .
d_gene: .
j_gene: TRBJ1-2
v_gene: TRBV30

CDR3nt: TGCAGTGCTTGGAAGACGGGAGGCAATCAGCCCCAGCATTTT
CDR3aa: CSAWKTGGNQPQHF
abundance: .
d_gene: .
j_gene: TRBJ1-5
v_gene: TRBV20-1

CDR3nt: TGTGCCAGCAGTGCGACATGGAACACCGGGGAGCTGTTTTTT
CDR3aa: CASSATWNTGELFF
abundance: few
d_gene: .
j_gene: TRBJ2-2
v_gene: TRBV2

CDR3nt: TGTGCCAGCAGTCTACAGGGGGCAACTAATGAAAAACTGTTTTTT
CDR3aa: CASSLQGATNEKLFF
abundance: .
d_gene: TRBD1
j_gene: TRBJ1-4
v_gene: TRBV6-1

CDR3nt: TGTGCCATCAGTGAGTCGAGTCGGAATAATCAGCCCCAGCATTTT
CDR3aa: CAISESSRNNQPQHF
abundance: .
d_gene: .
j_gene: TRBJ1-5
v_gene: TRBV10-3

CDR3nt: TGTGCCAGCAGCCTAGCGGGAAGCACTGAAGCTTTCTTT
CDR3aa: CASSLAGSTEAFF
abundance: .
d_gene: .
j_gene: TRBJ1-1
v_gene: TRBV3-1

CDR3nt: TGCAGTGCTAGAGATAGCCGGACTAGGGTCTTC
CDR3aa: CSARDSRTRVF
abundance: few
d_gene: TRBD2
j_gene: TRBJ2-1
v_gene: TRBV20-1

CDR3nt: TGTGCCAGCAGTTTATATGGGGAGAACAATGAGCAGTTCTTC
CDR3aa: CASSLYGENNEQFF
abundance: large
d_gene: .
j_gene: TRBJ2-1
v_gene: TRBV27

CDR3nt: TGTGCCAGCAGCTCCTACTTCGGGGAGCTGTTTTTT
CDR3aa: CASSSYFGELFF
abundance: once
d_gene: .
j_gene: TRBJ2-2
v_gene: TRBV5-6

CDR3nt: TGTGCCTGGAGTGTATATACGGGTAACACTGAAGCTTTCTTT
CDR3aa: CAWSVYTGNTEAFF
abundance: .
d_gene: .
j_gene: TRBJ1-1
v_gene: TRBV30

CDR3nt: TGTGCCAGCAGTGACAGAGGACAGGGTAACCAGCCCCAGCATTTT
CDR3aa: CASSDRGQGNQPQHF
abundance: .
d_gene: TRBD1
j_gene: TRBJ1-5
v_gene: TRBV6-1

CDR3nt: TGTGCCAGCAGTCCCTTGACTTCTACTTCCTACAATGAGCAGTTCTTC
CDR3aa: CASSPLTSTSYNEQFF
abundance: .
d_gene: .
j_gene: TRBJ2-1
v_gene: TRBV6-1

CDR3nt: TGTGCCAGCAGTGGGGGAGACCTATACGAGCAGTACTTC
CDR3aa: CASSGGDLYEQYF
abundance: once
d_gene: .
j_gene: TRBJ2-7
v_gene: TRBV5-7

CDR3nt: TGTGCCTGGAGTGTCCTAGGTCAGCCCCAGCATTTT
CDR3aa: CAWSVLGQPQHF
abundance: few
d_gene: .
j_gene: TRBJ1-5
v_gene: TRBV30

CDR3nt: TGTGCCAGCAGCTTACGGGGGCTGGGAGGTACTGAAGCTTTCTTT
CDR3aa: CASSLRGLGGTEAFF
abundance: few
d_gene: .
j_gene: TRBJ1-1
v_gene: TRBV7-8

CDR3nt: TGTGCCAGCAGTAACGCAGGGAACTATGGCTACACCTTC
CDR3aa: CASSNAGNYGYTF
abundance: few
d_gene: .
j_gene: TRBJ1-2
v_gene: TRBV27

CDR3nt: TGTGCCAGCAGCACGATATCCTACGAGCAGTACTTC
CDR3aa: CASSTISYEQYF
abundance: few
d_gene: .
j_gene: TRBJ2-7
v_gene: TRBV28

CDR3nt: TGTGCCAGCAGCCTCTCGGGCGGGGCAACCGGGGAGCTGTTTTTT
CDR3aa: CASSLSGGATGELFF
abundance: large
d_gene: .
j_gene: TRBJ2-2
v_gene: TRBV6-1

CDR3nt: TGTGCCAGCTCACCACCCGGGACAGGGGCCATCTATGAGCAGTTCTTC
CDR3aa: CASSPPGTGAIYEQFF
abundance: medium-sized
d_gene: TRBD1
j_gene: TRBJ2-1
v_gene: TRBV18

CDR3nt: TGCAGTGCTAGAGATCAACAGCGGGGGTTCTACGGGCAGTACTTT
CDR3aa: CSARDQQRGFYGQYF
abundance: once
d_gene: TRBD2
j_gene: TRBJ2-7
v_gene: TRBV20-1

CDR3nt: TGTGCCAGCAGCACCAGACAGGGAACCTACGAGCAGTACTTC
CDR3aa: CASSTRQGTYEQYF
abundance: few
d_gene: TRBD1
j_gene: TRBJ2-7
v_gene: TRBV11-2

CDR3nt: TGTGCCAGCAGTAACATACAAAACACTGAAGCTTTCTTT
CDR3aa: CASSNIQNTEAFF
abundance: .
d_gene: .
j_gene: TRBJ1-1
v_gene: TRBV12-3/TRBV12-4